The TCR beta chain described here comes from a study of OX40 agonist ivuxolimab in advanced cancers. The table came from immunoSEQ multiplex PCR; TCRdb's copy has only in-frame clones and leaves some out. The table has about 18,000 clones, 80% to 85% seen once. In germline, CDR1 is MNHEY, CDR2 SVGAGI. Trimming cost V 1 base and J 3 bases; bases outside gene matches: 6. The CDR3 contains 16 residues. Study findings and constraints: Averaged across samples, CD8+ T cells carried more expanded clones than CD4+ did. At 0.1 to 3.0 mg/kg, clonal expansion of CD4+ and CD8+ blood T cells had occurred by week 6.

Turning to this clone: What it recognizes is unknown.

This chain uses TRBV6-5 with TRBJ1-2; 9 positions agree with TRBD1. The sample consisted of CD4+ or CD8+ T cells sorted from blood, taken in a trial of the OX40 agonist ivuxolimab. The receptor was isolated from an adult with an advanced solid tumor such as melanoma, head and neck, liver or kidney cancer. CDR3 nucleotides: TGTGCCAGCAGTTACTTATACAGGGGGCAGGACTATGGCTACACCTTC. Its translation: CASSYLYRGQDYGYTF.